Listed here are 16 T cell receptor beta chains from one sample, sequenced in a study of blood T cells in healthy people across ages. A second PCR, run for about 7 to 12 cycles, used a sample-barcoded 5' primer plus a J-beta primer mix. Using its own MiXCR run on the 5' RACE reads, TCRdb lists one record per CDR3 protein. In the table there are roughly 1,500,000 distinct CDR3 sequences, roughly 40% of which are singletons. Sequences were obtained from blood. The receptors come from a young woman in good health.

A few counts support this clonotype. This chain connects TRBV2 to TRBJ2-1; the match to TRBD2 covers 11 bases. The germline V gene has CDR1 SNHLY and CDR2 FYNNEI. The J segment lost 9 bases and the V segment lost 4 bases, leaving 11 bases of the junction unmatched. This CDR3 spans 16 amino acids. DNA of the CDR3: TGTGCCAGCAGTGGAGGACCGGGACTAGCGGCTGCTGAGCAGTTCTTC. Protein sequence: CASSGGPGLAAAEQFF.

The chain couples TRBV6-4 to TRBJ2-2, with D hard to call. CDR3 length equals 15 residues. The ends were cut back, 0 bases at V and 2 bases at J, with 7 bases in the middle. Germline assignment: CDR1 MRHNA and CDR2 SNTAGT. The DNA of the CDR3 is TGTGCCAGCAGTGACTCGAGGCTTAACACCGGGGAGCTGTTTTTT. Amino acid sequence: CASSDSRLNTGELFF.

This clonotype was counted between two and nine times. The chain links TRBV7-3 to TRBJ1-2, with TRBD1 matching 8 bases. The CDR3 covers 13 residues. Germline V gene sequence: CDR1 SGHTA, CDR2 FQGTGA. Trimming removed 5 bases from V and 3 bases from J; junction bases left unmatched: 2. CDR3 loop: CASSHRGDYGYTF. Here the CDR3 DNA reads TGTGCCAGCAGCCACAGGGGGGACTATGGCTACACCTTC.

V gene TRBV20-1 combines with J gene TRBJ2-3, with 10 bases aligning to TRBD1. The CDR3 loop spans 14 amino acids. Trimming cost V 6 bases and J 3 bases; bases outside gene matches: 6. The germline CDR1 and CDR2 sequences are DFQATT and SNEGSKA (reference sequence). The CDR3 loop is CSAGGQGETDTQYF. The CDR3 nucleotides read TGCAGTGCGGGAGGACAGGGGGAGACAGATACGCAGTATTTT.

The rearrangement joins TRBV11-2 to TRBJ2-1, with D possibly being TRBD2 (7 bases). This CDR3 has 13 residues. Germline-derived CDR1 and CDR2 are SGHAT and FQNNGV. The ends were cut back, 5 bases at V and 9 bases at J, with 14 bases in the middle. CDR3 in DNA: TGTGCCAGCAGCCAGTGGCGGGGGCTTGAGCAGTTCTTC. This gives the protein CASSQWRGLEQFF. Using reference TRBV11-2 and TRBJ2-1 for the parts outside the CDR3, the full variable domain is EAGVAQSPRYKIIEKRQSVAFWCNPISGHATLYWYQQILGQGPKLLIQFQNNGVVDDSQLPKDRFSAERLKGVDSTLKIQPAKLEDSAVYLCASSQWRGLEQFFGPGTRLTVL.

The chain is built from TRBV12-3 or TRBV12-4 and TRBJ1-2; D is unclear. This CDR3 is 13 amino acids long. V shed 4 bases and J shed 6 bases, with 12 bases lying between them. The CDR3 is CASSYKVPDGYTF. The CDR3 coding sequence is TGTGCCAGCAGTTATAAGGTTCCCGATGGCTACACCTTC.

CDR3 DNA sequence: TGTGCCAGCATTCGTTCAGTCCCCAATGAGCAGTTCTTC. Translating gives CASIRSVPNEQFF. This chain joins TRBV6-1 and TRBJ2-1; no firm D call. V gave up 7 bases and J gave up 6 bases, with 13 bases separating them. Germline assignment: CDR1 MNHNS and CDR2 SASEGT. CDR3 length equals 13 residues.

This clonotype showed up just a few times. The chain joins TRBV5-1 to TRBJ2-5; D is ambiguous. V was shortened by 4 bases and J by 1 base, with 14 bases between the two germline ends. Germline V gene sequence: CDR1 SGHRS, CDR2 YFSETQ. This CDR3 is 15 amino acids long. This chain's CDR3 is CASSRNSPAQETQYF. The CDR3 nucleotides are TGCGCCAGCAGCCGAAATTCACCGGCCCAAGAGACCCAGTACTTC.

This clonotype was seen a few times. The rearrangement links TRBV14 to TRBJ2-3; no definite D call. The CDR3 loop spans 16 amino acids. Germline CDR1 is SGHDN and CDR2 is FVKESK. Trimming cost V 0 bases and J 4 bases, with 14 bases left between them. The CDR3 bases are TGTGCCAGCAGCCAAGATAGGCGTGGCTTGCCAGATACGCAGTATTTT. The encoded protein is CASSQDRRGLPDTQYF.

This clonotype has ten or more counts. The V and J genes are TRBV7-3 and TRBJ2-3, with D possibly matching TRBD1 (6 bases). The CDR3 runs to 14 residues. Germline V gene lookup returns CDR1 SGHTA and CDR2 FQGTGA. V was pared by 5 bases and J by 8 bases, with 17 bases between. The chain's CDR3 is CASSPTLRGGTQYF. The CDR3 nucleotides read TGTGCCAGCAGCCCAACCTTACGAGGGGGTACGCAGTATTTT.

Notes on this clonotype: At one end the junction does not follow the germline gene, possibly because of a read error. V is TRBV7-9 and J is TRBJ2-1; D might be TRBD1 (6 bases). CDR3 length equals 13 residues. The V gene's germline CDR1 is SEHNR and CDR2 FQNEAQ (reference sequence). The CDR3 region has the DNA TGTTCCAGCAACTCACCAGGGGTTAATGAGCAGTTCTTC. Translation: CSSNSPGVNEQFF.

V usage is TRBV6-1 and J usage is TRBJ2-2; 13 bases fit TRBD2. CDR1 MNHNS and CDR2 SASEGT come from the germline V gene. The CDR3 is made up of 17 amino acids. With 6 bases clipped from V and 6 bases from J, the junction kept 10 bases outside the gene matches. The CDR3 DNA follows: TGTGCCAGCAGCGGACTAGCGGGAGACGTGAATGCCGGGGAGCTGTTTTTT. Translation: CASSGLAGDVNAGELFF.

For the CDR3, the DNA is TGTGCCAGCAGTGGGACTAGCGGGCCACTAGCAGATACGCAGTATTTT. It yields the protein CASSGTSGPLADTQYF. The V and J genes are TRBV28 and TRBJ2-3; 12 nucleotides line up with TRBD2. Germline assignment: CDR1 MDHEN and CDR2 SYDVKM. This CDR3 contains 16 residues. V lost 5 bases and J lost 4; bases outside the gene matches: 7. Looking up the rest from reference TRBV28 and TRBJ2-3 gives the full variable domain: DVKVTQSSRYLVKRTGEKVFLECVQDMDHENMFWYRQDPGLGLRLIYFSYDVKMKEKGDIPEGYSVSREKKERFSLILESASTNQTSMYLCASSGTSGPLADTQYFGPGTRLTVL.

As for this clonotype: A much larger clone differs from this one at a single base, so this may be a read error. The J gene is TRBJ2-3, the V gene TRBV12-3 or TRBV12-4; a weak D match, TRBD2 (5 bases). The CDR3 covers 14 residues. CDR3: CASRSDPSTDMQYF. CDR3 DNA sequence: TGTGCCAGCAGAAGCGACCCTAGCACAGATATGCAGTATTTT.

The rearrangement joins TRBV11-2 to TRBJ2-5; D might be TRBD1 or TRBD2, each matching 5 bases. There are 13 residues in the CDR3. Germline values: CDR1 SGHAT, CDR2 FQNNGV. Trimming left V 5 bases short and J 5 bases short, with 12 bases between. CDR3 sequence: CASSPGQVETQYF. CDR3 nucleotides: TGTGCCAGCAGCCCGGGGCAAGTCGAGACCCAGTACTTC.

This clonotype turned up a few times. The rearrangement links TRBV12-3 or TRBV12-4 to TRBJ2-1; 8 bases match TRBD2. Germline trimming cut 8 bases from V and 7 bases from J; bases unmatched to any gene: 10. The CDR3 totals 14 residues. The CDR3 sequence is CASALREGGNEQFF. The CDR3 nucleotides read TGTGCCAGCGCCCTCCGGGAGGGTGGGAATGAGCAGTTCTTC.